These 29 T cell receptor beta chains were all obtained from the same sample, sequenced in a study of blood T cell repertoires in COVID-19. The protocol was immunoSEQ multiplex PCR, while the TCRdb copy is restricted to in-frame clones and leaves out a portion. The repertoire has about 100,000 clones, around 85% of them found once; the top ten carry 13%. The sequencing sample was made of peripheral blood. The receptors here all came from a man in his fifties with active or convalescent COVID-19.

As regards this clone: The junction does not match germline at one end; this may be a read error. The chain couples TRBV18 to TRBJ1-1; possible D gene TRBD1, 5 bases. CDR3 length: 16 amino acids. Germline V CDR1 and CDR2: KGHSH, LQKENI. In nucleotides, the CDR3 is TGTGCCAGCTCACCCCTGGCTCCAGGGACGCTTTTTATGGGGGGGTTT. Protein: CASSPLAPGTLFMGGF. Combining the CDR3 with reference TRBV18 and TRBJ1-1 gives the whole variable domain NAGVMQNPRHLVRRRGQEARLRCSPMKGHSHVYWYRQLPEEGLKFMVYLQKENIIDESGMPKERFSAEFPKEGPSILRIQQVVRGDSAAYFCASSPLAPGTLFMGGFGQGTRLTVV.

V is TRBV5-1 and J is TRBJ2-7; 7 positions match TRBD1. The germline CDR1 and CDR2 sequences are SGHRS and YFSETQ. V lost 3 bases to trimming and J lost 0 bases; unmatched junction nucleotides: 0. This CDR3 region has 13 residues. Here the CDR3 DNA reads TGCGCCAGCAGCTGGGACAGCTCCTACGAGCAGTACTTC. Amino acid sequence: CASSWDSSYEQYF. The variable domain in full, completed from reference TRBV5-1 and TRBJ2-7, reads KAGVTQTPRYLIKTRGQQVTLSCSPISGHRSVSWYQQTPGQGLQFLFEYFSETQRNKGNFPGRFSGRQFSNSRSEMNVSTLELGDSALYLCASSWDSSYEQYFGPGTRLTVT.

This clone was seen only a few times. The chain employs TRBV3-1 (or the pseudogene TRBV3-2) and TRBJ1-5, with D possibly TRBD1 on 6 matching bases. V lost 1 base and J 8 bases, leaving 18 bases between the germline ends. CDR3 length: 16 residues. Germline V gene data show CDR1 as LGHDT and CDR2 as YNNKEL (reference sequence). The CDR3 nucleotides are TGTGCCAGCAGCCAAGGGGCAGGGGCGTTGGGTGAGCCCCAGCATTTT. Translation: CASSQGAGALGEPQHF.

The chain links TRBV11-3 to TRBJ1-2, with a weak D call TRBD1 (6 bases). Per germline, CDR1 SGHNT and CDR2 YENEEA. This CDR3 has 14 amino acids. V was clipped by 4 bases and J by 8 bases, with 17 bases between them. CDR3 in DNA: TGTGCCAGCAGCTCATCGGTGGCAGGGGACGGCTACACCTTC. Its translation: CASSSSVAGDGYTF.

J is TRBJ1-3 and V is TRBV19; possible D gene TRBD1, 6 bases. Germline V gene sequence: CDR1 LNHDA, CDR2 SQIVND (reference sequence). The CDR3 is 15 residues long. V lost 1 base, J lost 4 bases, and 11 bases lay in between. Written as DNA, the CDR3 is TGTGCCAGTAGTATAGGGGGGCTACCCGGAAACACCATATATTTT. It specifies CASSIGGLPGNTIYF.

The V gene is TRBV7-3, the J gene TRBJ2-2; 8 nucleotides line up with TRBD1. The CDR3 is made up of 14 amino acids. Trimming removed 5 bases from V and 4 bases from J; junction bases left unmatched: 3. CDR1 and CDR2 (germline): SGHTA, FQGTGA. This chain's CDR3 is CASSKTGGTGELFF. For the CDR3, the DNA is TGTGCCAGCAGCAAAACAGGGGGCACCGGGGAGCTGTTTTTT.

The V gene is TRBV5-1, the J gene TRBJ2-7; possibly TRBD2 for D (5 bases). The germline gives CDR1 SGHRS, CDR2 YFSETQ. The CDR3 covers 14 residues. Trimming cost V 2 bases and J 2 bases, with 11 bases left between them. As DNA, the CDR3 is TGCGCCAGCAGCTTAGGACGGGAAACCTACGAGCAGTACTTC. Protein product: CASSLGRETYEQYF. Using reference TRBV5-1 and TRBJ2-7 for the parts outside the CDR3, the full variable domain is KAGVTQTPRYLIKTRGQQVTLSCSPISGHRSVSWYQQTPGQGLQFLFEYFSETQRNKGNFPGRFSGRQFSNSRSEMNVSTLELGDSALYLCASSLGRETYEQYFGPGTRLTVT.

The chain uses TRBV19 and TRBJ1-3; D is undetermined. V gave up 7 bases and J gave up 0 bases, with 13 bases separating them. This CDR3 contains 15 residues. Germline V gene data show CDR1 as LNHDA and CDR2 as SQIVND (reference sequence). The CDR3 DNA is TGTGCCAGTACCTTCGAGTTTAGCTCTGGAAACACCATATATTTT. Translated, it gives CASTFEFSSGNTIYF.

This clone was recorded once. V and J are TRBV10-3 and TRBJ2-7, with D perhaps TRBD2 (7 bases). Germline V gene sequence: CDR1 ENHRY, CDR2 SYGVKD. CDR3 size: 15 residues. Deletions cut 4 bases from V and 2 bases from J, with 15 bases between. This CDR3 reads CAISATQGTTYEQYF. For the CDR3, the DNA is TGTGCCATCAGTGCGACCCAGGGGACTACCTACGAGCAGTACTTC.

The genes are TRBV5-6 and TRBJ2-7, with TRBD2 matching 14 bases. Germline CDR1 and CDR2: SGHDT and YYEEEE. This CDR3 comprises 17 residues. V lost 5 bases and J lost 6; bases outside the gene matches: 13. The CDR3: CASSSQEGLAGEGEQYF. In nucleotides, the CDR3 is TGTGCCAGCAGTTCTCAAGAGGGACTAGCGGGAGAGGGCGAGCAGTACTTC.

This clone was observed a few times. DNA for the CDR3: TGTGCCAGCAGCCCCCAGGGGCAGGGTAATGAAAAACTGTTTTTT. It specifies CASSPQGQGNEKLFF. The chain combines TRBV3-1 (or the pseudogene TRBV3-2) with TRBJ1-4; TRBD1 might be the D (6 bases). This CDR3 region has 15 residues. Germline V gene data show CDR1 as LGHDT and CDR2 as YNNKEL (reference sequence). V was pared by 4 bases and J by 4 bases, with 13 bases between.

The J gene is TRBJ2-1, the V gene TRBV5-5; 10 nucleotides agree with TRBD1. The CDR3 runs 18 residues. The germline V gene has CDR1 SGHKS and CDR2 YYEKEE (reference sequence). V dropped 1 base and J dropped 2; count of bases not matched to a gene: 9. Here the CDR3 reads CASSLRSPGQGTYNEQFF. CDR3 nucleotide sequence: TGTGCCAGCAGCTTGAGGTCCCCGGGACAGGGGACCTACAATGAGCAGTTCTTC.

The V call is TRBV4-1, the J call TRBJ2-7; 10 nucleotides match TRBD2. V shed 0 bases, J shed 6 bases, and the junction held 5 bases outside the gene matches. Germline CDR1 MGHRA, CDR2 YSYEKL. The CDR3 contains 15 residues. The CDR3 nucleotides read TGCGCCAGCAGCCAAGAAGTTCCTAGCGGGAGCGAGCAGTACTTC. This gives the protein CASSQEVPSGSEQYF.

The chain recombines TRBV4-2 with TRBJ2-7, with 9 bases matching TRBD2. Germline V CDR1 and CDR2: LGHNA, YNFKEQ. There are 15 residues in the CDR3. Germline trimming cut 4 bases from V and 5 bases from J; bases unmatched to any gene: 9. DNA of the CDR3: TGTGCCAGCAGCCGTCTAGCGGGAACTGCCCACGAGCAGTACTTC. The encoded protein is CASSRLAGTAHEQYF.

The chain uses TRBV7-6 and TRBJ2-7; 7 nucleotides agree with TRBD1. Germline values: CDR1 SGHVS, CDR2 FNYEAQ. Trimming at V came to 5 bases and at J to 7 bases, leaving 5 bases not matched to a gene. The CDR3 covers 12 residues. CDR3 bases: TGTGCCAGCAGCCCTAGGACAGGAGAGCAGTACTTC. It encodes CASSPRTGEQYF.

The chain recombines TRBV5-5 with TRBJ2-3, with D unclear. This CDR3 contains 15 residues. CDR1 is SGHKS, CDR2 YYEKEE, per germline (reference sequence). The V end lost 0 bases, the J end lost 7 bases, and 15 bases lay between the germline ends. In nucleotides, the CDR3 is TGTGCCAGCAGCTTGGGATTCCTAAATTCAAATACGCAGTATTTT. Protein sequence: CASSLGFLNSNTQYF.

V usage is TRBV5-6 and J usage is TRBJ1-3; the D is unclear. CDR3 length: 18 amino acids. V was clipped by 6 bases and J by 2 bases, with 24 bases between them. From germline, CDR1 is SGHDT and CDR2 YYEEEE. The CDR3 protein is CASTSIPRGRRPGNTIYF. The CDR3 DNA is TGTGCCAGCACCTCAATCCCAAGAGGGCGCCGGCCTGGAAACACCATATATTTT.

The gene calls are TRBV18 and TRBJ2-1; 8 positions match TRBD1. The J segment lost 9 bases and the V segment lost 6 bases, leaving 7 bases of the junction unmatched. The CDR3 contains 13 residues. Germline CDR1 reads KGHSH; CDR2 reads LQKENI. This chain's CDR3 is CASSKDQGAEQFF. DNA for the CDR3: TGTGCCAGCTCTAAAGACCAGGGGGCTGAGCAGTTCTTC.

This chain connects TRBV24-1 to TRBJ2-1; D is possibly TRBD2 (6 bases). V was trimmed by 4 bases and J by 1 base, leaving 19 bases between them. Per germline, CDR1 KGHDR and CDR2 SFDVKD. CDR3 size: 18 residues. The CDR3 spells CATSDTISAGGSYNEQFF. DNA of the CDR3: TGTGCCACCAGTGACACGATATCAGCGGGTGGTTCCTACAATGAGCAGTTCTTC.

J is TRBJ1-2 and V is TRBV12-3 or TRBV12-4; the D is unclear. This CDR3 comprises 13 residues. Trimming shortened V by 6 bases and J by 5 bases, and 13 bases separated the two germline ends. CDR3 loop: CASREDGDYGYTF. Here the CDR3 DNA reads TGTGCCAGCAGGGAGGACGGAGATTATGGCTACACCTTC.

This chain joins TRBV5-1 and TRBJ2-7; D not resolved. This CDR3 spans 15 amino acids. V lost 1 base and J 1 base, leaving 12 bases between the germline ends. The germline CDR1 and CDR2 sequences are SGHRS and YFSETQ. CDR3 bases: TGCGCCAGCAGCTTGCTCCCCCAGGAATCCTACGAGCAGTACTTC. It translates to CASSLLPQESYEQYF.

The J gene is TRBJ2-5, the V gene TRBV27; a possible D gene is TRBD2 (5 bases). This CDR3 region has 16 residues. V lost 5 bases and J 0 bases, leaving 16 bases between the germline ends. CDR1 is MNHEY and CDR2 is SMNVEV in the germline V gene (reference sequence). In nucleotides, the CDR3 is TGTGCCAGCAGTAACCATAAACTAGAAAACCAAGAGACCCAGTACTTC. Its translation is CASSNHKLENQETQYF.

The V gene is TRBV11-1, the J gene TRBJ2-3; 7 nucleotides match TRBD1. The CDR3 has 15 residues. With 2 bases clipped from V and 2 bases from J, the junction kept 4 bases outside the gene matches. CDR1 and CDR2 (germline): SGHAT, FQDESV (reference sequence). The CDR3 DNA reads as TGTGCCAGCAGCTTACCGGGACAGATCACAGATACGCAGTATTTT. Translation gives CASSLPGQITDTQYF. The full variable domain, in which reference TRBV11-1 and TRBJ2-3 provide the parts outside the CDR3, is EAEVAQSPRYKITEKSQAVAFWCDPISGHATLYWYRQILGQGPELLVQFQDESVVDDSQLPKDRFSAERLKGVDSTLKIQPAELGDSAMYLCASSLPGQITDTQYFGPGTRLTVL.

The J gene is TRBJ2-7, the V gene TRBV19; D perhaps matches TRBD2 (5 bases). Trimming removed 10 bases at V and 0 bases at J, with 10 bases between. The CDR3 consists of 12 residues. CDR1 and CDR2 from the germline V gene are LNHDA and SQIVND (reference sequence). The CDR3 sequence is CATSGGSYEQYF. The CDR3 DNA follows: TGTGCCACGAGCGGAGGCTCCTACGAGCAGTACTTC.

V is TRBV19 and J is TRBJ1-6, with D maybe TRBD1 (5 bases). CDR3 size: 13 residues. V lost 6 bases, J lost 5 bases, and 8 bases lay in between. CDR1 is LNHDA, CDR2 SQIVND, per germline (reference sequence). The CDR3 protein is CASSRQNNSPLHF. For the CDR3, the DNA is TGTGCCAGTAGCCGACAGAATAATTCACCCCTCCACTTT.

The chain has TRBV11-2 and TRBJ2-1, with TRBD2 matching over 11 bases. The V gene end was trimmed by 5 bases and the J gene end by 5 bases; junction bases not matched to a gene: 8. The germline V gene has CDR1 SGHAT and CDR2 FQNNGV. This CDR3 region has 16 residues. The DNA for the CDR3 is TGTGCCAGCAGCCCAGCGGGGACTAGCGGCCACAATGAGCAGTTCTTC. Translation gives CASSPAGTSGHNEQFF.

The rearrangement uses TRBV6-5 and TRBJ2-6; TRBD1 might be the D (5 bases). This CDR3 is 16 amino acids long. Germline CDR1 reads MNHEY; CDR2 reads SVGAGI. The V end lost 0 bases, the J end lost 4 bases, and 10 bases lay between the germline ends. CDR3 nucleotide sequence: TGTGCCAGCAGTTACTCGACAGCTCCGGGGGCCAACGTCCTGACTTTC. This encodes CASSYSTAPGANVLTF.

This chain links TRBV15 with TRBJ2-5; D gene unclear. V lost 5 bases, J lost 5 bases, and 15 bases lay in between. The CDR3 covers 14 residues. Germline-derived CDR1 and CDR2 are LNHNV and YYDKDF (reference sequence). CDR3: CATSGLGEEETQYF. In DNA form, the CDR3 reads TGTGCCACCAGCGGCTTAGGAGAGGAGGAGACCCAGTACTTC.

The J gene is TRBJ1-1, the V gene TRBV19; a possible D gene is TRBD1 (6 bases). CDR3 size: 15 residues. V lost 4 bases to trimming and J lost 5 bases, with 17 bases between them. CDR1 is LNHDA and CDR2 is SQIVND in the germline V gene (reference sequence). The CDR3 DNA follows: TGTGCCAGTAGTAGACAGGCTCACCGAGGAACTGAAGCTTTCTTT. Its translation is CASSRQAHRGTEAFF.